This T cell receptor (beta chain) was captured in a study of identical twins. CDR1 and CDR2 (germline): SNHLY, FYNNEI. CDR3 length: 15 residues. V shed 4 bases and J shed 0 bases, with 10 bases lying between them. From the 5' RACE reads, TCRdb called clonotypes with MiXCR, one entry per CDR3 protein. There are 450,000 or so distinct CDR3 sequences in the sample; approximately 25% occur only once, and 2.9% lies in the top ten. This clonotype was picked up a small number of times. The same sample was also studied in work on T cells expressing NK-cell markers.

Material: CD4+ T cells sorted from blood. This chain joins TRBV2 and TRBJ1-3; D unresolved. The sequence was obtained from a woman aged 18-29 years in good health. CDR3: CASSARASSGNTIYF. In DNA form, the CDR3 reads TGTGCCAGCAGTGCGCGGGCCTCCTCTGGAAACACCATATATTTT.